Given below is one TCR beta chain in context. No antigen is known for it. No much larger clone exists at a distance of one base, and base qualities are not known. The data belong to a study of blood T cell repertoires in COVID-19 (TCRdb year 2020). About the investigation overall: Samples covering the acute and convalescent phases of COVID-19 were provided by collaborators in the United States, Italy and Spain. The repertoires were made available in a free public database intended to serve as a resource for research on the immune response to SARS-CoV-2. The prospective study material was composed of cDNA or gDNA derived from T cells, B-cell-depleted T cells, or PBMCs. Where available, HLA class I and class II types were obtained from metadata supplied by the sample provider rather than from assay-based typing. A de-identified subject ID, COVID-19 status, age in years and sex were almost always included in the sample metadata. The samples were drawn from the first 160 participants of the ongoing ImmuneRACE study and from 1,254 subjects provided by 6 global collaborators. The dataset comprised deeply sampled blood TCRbeta repertoires from subjects exposed to, actively infected with, or recovered from COVID-19.

Germline trimming: 6 bases from V, 7 bases from J; junction bases outside gene matches: 12. Including cysteine and phenylalanine, the CDR3 has 17 amino acids. Only CDR3 DNA remains: 51 bases, in frame from the first base. The CDR1 and CDR2 encoded by the germline V gene are KGHSH and LQKENI. Paper-wide results and their limitations: The quantity of clinical and demographic metadata differed by source and by participant and was supplied without curation.

The collaborating institutions used their own protocols to collect whole blood in K2EDTA tubes. For TCRbeta analysis, collaborators shipped samples as frozen whole blood, isolated PBMCs, or DNA extracted from either of those sample types. The immunoSEQ Assay, a bias-controlled multiplex PCR, was used to amplify TCRbeta CDR3 regions from genomic DNA. The original methods were these. Nucleated cell counts per sample were estimated from amplification of reference gene primers within the assay. To quantify the absolute abundance of each unique TCRbeta CDR3 rearrangement, sequence reads were collapsed and filtered. For each sample, productive Simpson clonality was calculated as the square root of Simpson's diversity index across productive rearrangements. TCRdb re-hosts the immuneACCESS table, in-frame sequences only. Its copies lack some clones; in the studies checked, an unresolved V gene accounts for under half of them, and the cause for the rest is not known. The V and J calls and the clone size are those of that table, but D and trimming were determined from the DNA. For this sample there are around 90,000 clones; 80% to 95% appear just once. The leading ten clones occupy about 6.6% of the sample.

The source material was peripheral blood. The rearrangement combines TRBV18 with TRBJ1-6, with 10 middle bases fitting TRBD1. The clonotype comes from a woman in her fifties or sixties with active COVID-19. The DNA sequence is TGTGCCAGCTCGCTATTGGGGACAGGGGCTGAGAATTCACCCCTCCACTTT. Translated, it reads CASSLLGTGAENSPLHF.